This T cell receptor beta chain was identified in a study of blood T cell repertoires in COVID-19 (dated by TCRdb to the early 2020s). Concerning the study at large: Samples covering the acute and convalescent phases of COVID-19 were provided by collaborators in the United States, Italy and Spain. The repertoires were released in a freely available public database meant as a resource for research on the immune response to SARS-CoV-2. Where available, HLA class I and class II types were obtained from metadata supplied by the sample provider rather than from assay-based typing. Nearly every sample came with metadata listing a de-identified subject ID, COVID-19 status, age in years and sex. Samples came from the ongoing ImmuneRACE study (first 160 participants) plus 1,254 subjects from 6 global collaborators. Subjects who had been exposed to COVID-19, were actively infected with it, or had recovered from it provided the deeply sampled blood TCRbeta repertoires that made up the dataset. The prospective study material was composed of cDNA or gDNA derived from T cells, B-cell-depleted T cells, or PBMCs. Summary of the overall study and its limitations: The amount of clinical and demographic metadata varied by source and participant and was provided uncurated.

The V end loses 2 bases and the J end loses 4 bases, and a stretch of 5 bases separates them. Taken from cysteine to phenylalanine, the CDR3 has 12 residues. Of all the DNA, just the CDR3 is kept, 36 bases in frame from base 1. CDR1 and CDR2, looked up from the germline V gene, are SNHLY and FYNNEI. The immunoSEQ Assay, a bias-controlled multiplex PCR, was used to amplify TCRbeta CDR3 regions from genomic DNA. As for the original processing: Nucleated cell counts per sample were estimated from amplification of reference gene primers within the assay. To quantify the absolute abundance of each unique TCRbeta CDR3 rearrangement, sequence reads were collapsed and filtered. For each sample, productive Simpson clonality was calculated as the square root of Simpson's diversity index over productive rearrangements. Not all clones reach the TCRdb copy of this immuneACCESS table, which keeps in-frame sequences only. Checked studies attribute under half of the gap to unresolved V genes and leave the rest unexplained. V and J calls and clone size follow that table, whereas D and trimming were derived from the DNA. The sample has around 39,000 clones on record, 75% to 90% of them singletons. The ten largest clonotypes hold 12% of the sample.

Worth noting for this clone: Its antigen specificity is not known. The input lacks base qualities; no much larger clone sits a single base away.

Each collaborating institution followed its own protocols to collect whole blood in K2EDTA tubes. Collaborator samples were shipped for TCRbeta analysis as frozen whole blood, isolated PBMCs, or DNA extracted from either sample type. This chain joins TRBV2 to TRBJ1-2, with the D gene call left open. Sequenced material: peripheral blood. The source is a man aged 65 to 85 with acute or convalescent COVID-19. The CDR3 has the sequence CASSELSYGYTF. The sequenced DNA: TGTGCCAGCAGTGAATTGAGCTATGGCTACACCTTC.